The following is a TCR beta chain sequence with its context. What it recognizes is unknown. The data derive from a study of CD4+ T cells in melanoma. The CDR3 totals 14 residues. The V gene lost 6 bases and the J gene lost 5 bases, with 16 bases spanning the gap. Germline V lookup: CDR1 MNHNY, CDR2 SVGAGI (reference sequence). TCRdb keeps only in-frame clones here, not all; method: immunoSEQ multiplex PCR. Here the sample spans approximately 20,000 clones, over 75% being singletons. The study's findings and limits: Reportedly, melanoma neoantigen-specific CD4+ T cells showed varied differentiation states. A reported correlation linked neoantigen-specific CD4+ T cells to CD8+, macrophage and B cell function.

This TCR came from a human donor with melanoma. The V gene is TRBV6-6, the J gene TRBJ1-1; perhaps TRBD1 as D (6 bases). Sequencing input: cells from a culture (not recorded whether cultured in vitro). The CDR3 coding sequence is TGTGCCAGCAGCTTTGGGGGGGGGCGAACTGAAGCTTTCTTT. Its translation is CASSFGGGRTEAFF.